A single TCR beta chain is shown here with its context. Its antigen remains unknown. The germline V gene has CDR1 SGHAT and CDR2 FQNNGV. The CDR3 has 14 residues. V lost 5 bases and J lost 4, with 14 bases in between. Sequencing used immunoSEQ multiplex PCR; TCRdb keeps in-frame clones, though not all of them. The table lists tens of thousands of clones, approximately 84% of them singletons. This specimen belongs to a study of STAT3 mutations in large granular lymphocyte leukemia. Study results and limitations: In T-cell large granular lymphocyte leukemia, about half of patients showed multiple immunodominant subclonotypes.

The V and J genes are TRBV11-2 and TRBJ2-5, with D uncertain. The clonotype comes from a man aged 60 to 75 with T-cell large granular lymphocyte leukemia. Some clones in this sample may be carry-over from other donors' samples. Material: peripheral blood mononuclear cells. The CDR3 spells CASSPLSRRETQYF. The CDR3 DNA reads TGTGCCAGCAGCCCCCTGAGCCGGCGAGAGACCCAGTACTTC. Full variable domain (rest looked up from reference TRBV11-2 and TRBJ2-5): EAGVAQSPRYKIIEKRQSVAFWCNPISGHATLYWYQQILGQGPKLLIQFQNNGVVDDSQLPKDRFSAERLKGVDSTLKIQPAKLEDSAVYLCASSPLSRRETQYFGPGTRLLVL.